The present TCR beta chain was sequenced within a study of OX40 agonist ivuxolimab in advanced cancers. Study as a whole: Patients' therapy was ivuxolimab, an antibody that acts as an agonist of OX40 (CD134). Eligibility admitted prior anti-PD-1, anti-PD-L1 or anti-CTLA-4 therapy; roughly 39% had some. Intravenous ivuxolimab at 0.01 to 10 mg/kg was given to patients every 2 weeks.

Cycle 7 day 1, cycle 4 day 1, and baseline were the timepoints at which blood was sampled. Sequencing used immunoSEQ multiplex PCR; TCRdb keeps in-frame clones, though not all of them. This repertoire shows tens of thousands of clones, roughly 80% found once; its top ten account for 4% to 4.5%. V was cut by 2 bases and J by 11 bases, with 18 bases left in between. This CDR3 has 14 residues. Germline V gene lookup returns CDR1 KGHSH and CDR2 LQKENI. The TCR comes from an adult with an advanced solid tumor such as melanoma, head and neck, liver or kidney cancer. This material consisted of CD4+ or CD8+ T cells sorted from blood, taken in a trial of the OX40 agonist ivuxolimab. The chain employs TRBV18 and TRBJ1-1, with D perhaps matching TRBD1 (5 bases). CDR3 coding DNA: TGTGCCAGCTCACCAAAGGGACCCTCAGAAGGGGCTTTCTTT. Protein sequence: CASSPKGPSEGAFF.